The T cell receptor beta chain under discussion was sequenced for a study of T cell changes during pregnancy in multiple sclerosis. V trimming: 5 bases; J trimming: 6 bases; junction bases outside the gene matches: 8. This CDR3 has 14 residues. Germline lookup yields CDR1 MNHNS and CDR2 SASEGT. The assay was immunoSEQ multiplex PCR, and TCRdb's table has in-frame clones only and misses some. The table has roughly 57,000 clones, under 95% seen once; the top ten hold 2.5% to 3.5%. The sequence derives from a female donor with multiple sclerosis, enrolled in a pregnancy study. Material: CD8+ T cells from peripheral blood mononuclear cells, obtained before pregnancy. This chain joins TRBV6-1 and TRBJ1-1; TRBD1 agrees at 8 bases. The chain's CDR3 is CASSLTGVVAEAFF. The CDR3 nucleotides are TGTGCCAGCAGTTTGACAGGGGTGGTCGCTGAAGCTTTCTTT.